This TCR beta chain derives from a study of T cell responses to AZD1222 COVID-19 vaccine. In the case of this clone: What it recognizes is unknown.

Study findings and constraints: Among those given AZD1222, only six or seven were seropositive at baseline.

V dropped 4 bases and J dropped 0 bases, with 7 bases sitting between them. Germline lookup yields CDR1 MDHEN and CDR2 SYDVKM. There are 14 residues in the CDR3. Method: immunoSEQ multiplex PCR; TCRdb's copy keeps in-frame clones and lacks some. The sample has approximately 140,000 clones; roughly 94% are singletons. The chain joins TRBV28 to TRBJ2-4; no clear D. The origin of this receptor is an adult in good health. The source material was peripheral blood, sampled on day 0 of AZD1222 vaccination. CDR3 amino acids: CASSSRVAKNIQYF. The CDR3 region has the DNA TGTGCCAGCAGTTCTAGAGTAGCCAAAAACATTCAGTACTTC.